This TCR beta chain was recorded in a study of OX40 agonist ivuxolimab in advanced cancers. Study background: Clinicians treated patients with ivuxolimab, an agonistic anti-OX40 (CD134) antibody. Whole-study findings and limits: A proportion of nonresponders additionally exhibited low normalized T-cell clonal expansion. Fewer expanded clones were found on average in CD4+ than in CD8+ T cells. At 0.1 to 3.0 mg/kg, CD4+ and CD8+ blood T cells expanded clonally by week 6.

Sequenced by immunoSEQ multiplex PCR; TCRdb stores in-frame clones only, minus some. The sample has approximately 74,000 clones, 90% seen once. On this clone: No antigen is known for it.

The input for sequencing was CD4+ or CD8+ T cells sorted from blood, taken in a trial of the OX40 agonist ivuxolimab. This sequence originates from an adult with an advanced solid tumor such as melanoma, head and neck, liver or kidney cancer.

The CDR3 region has the DNA TGCGCCAGCAGCCAAGTTGACGGGGAGCTGTTTTTT. It codes for CASSQVDGELFF. The V and J genes are TRBV4-3 and TRBJ2-2; D not certain. Germline CDR1 reads LGHNA; CDR2 reads YSLEER. The CDR3 extends over 12 amino acids. Trimming left V 1 base short and J 7 bases short, with 4 bases between.